This is a list of T cell receptor beta chains from one sample in a study of T-cell memory formation after mild COVID-19. TCRdb independently ran MiXCR on the 5' RACE reads; one entry per CDR3 protein. The table lists about 110,000 distinct CDR3 sequences, around 12% of them singletons. The sequenced sample consisted of PBMCs or a T cell subset sorted from them (not recorded which). The receptors come from an adult woman who had mild COVID-19 (a few samples of this study predate the infection). Cell type and time point are not known. The CDR3 runs from the conserved cysteine through the conserved F or W. Fields, in order: V gene, clone size, J gene, D gene, CDR3 protein, CDR3 DNA. D genes are given only for firm matches. The size field is filled for only some rows; it gives once, few, many or a size class.

v_call: TRBV29-1
clone_size: many
j_call: TRBJ2-7
d_call: NA
cdr3_aa: CSVEADEQYF
cdr3_nt: TGCAGCGTTGAAGCCGACGAGCAGTACTTC

v_call: TRBV4-1
clone_size: NA
j_call: TRBJ2-5
d_call: TRBD1
cdr3_aa: CASSQRGQGAGETQYF
cdr3_nt: TGCGCCAGCAGCCAACGGGGACAGGGGGCGGGGGAGACCCAGTACTTC

v_call: TRBV19
clone_size: NA
j_call: TRBJ2-3
d_call: NA
cdr3_aa: CASSPEGDTQYF
cdr3_nt: TGTGCCAGTAGTCCGGAAGGGGATACGCAGTATTTT

v_call: TRBV10-3
clone_size: few
j_call: TRBJ2-1
d_call: NA
cdr3_aa: CAISESGLGAEQFF
cdr3_nt: TGTGCCATCAGTGAGTCCGGCCTAGGGGCTGAGCAGTTCTTC

v_call: TRBV13
clone_size: few
j_call: TRBJ1-2
d_call: NA
cdr3_aa: CASSSNNREKSYGYTF
cdr3_nt: TGTGCCAGCAGCTCGAATAACAGGGAGAAGAGCTATGGCTACACCTTC

v_call: TRBV9
clone_size: few
j_call: TRBJ2-1
d_call: NA
cdr3_aa: CASSVGGSGVYNEQFF
cdr3_nt: TGTGCCAGCAGCGTAGGGGGTAGCGGAGTGTACAATGAGCAGTTCTTC

v_call: TRBV6-2/TRBV6-3
clone_size: NA
j_call: TRBJ1-1
d_call: TRBD1
cdr3_aa: CASSSGTDTSYTEAFF
cdr3_nt: TGTGCCAGCAGTTCCGGGACAGACACATCGTACACTGAAGCTTTCTTT

v_call: TRBV9
clone_size: few
j_call: TRBJ2-7
d_call: TRBD1
cdr3_aa: CASSVGTGAYEQYF
cdr3_nt: TGTGCCAGCAGCGTGGGGACAGGGGCCTACGAGCAGTACTTC

v_call: TRBV5-1
clone_size: NA
j_call: TRBJ2-3
d_call: TRBD2
cdr3_aa: CASSSFKSLSGSNEDTQYF
cdr3_nt: TGCGCCAGCAGCTCCTTCAAATCCTTAAGCGGGAGTAATGAAGATACGCAGTATTTT

v_call: TRBV6-6
clone_size: NA
j_call: TRBJ2-2
d_call: TRBD2
cdr3_aa: CASSYQRELTGELFF
cdr3_nt: TGTGCCAGCAGTTACCAGCGGGAGCTCACCGGGGAGCTGTTTTTT

v_call: TRBV4-3
clone_size: few
j_call: TRBJ2-7
d_call: TRBD2
cdr3_aa: CASSQEWTSGYLREQYF
cdr3_nt: TGCGCCAGCAGCCAAGAATGGACTAGCGGGTATCTACGAGAGCAGTACTTC

v_call: TRBV29-1
clone_size: few
j_call: TRBJ2-2
d_call: NA
cdr3_aa: CSVVTANTGELFF
cdr3_nt: TGCAGCGTTGTCACAGCGAACACCGGGGAGCTGTTTTTT

v_call: TRBV6-2/TRBV6-3
clone_size: few
j_call: TRBJ2-7
d_call: NA
cdr3_aa: CASSPTRVYEQYF
cdr3_nt: TGTGCCAGCAGCCCGACCCGGGTCTACGAGCAGTACTTC